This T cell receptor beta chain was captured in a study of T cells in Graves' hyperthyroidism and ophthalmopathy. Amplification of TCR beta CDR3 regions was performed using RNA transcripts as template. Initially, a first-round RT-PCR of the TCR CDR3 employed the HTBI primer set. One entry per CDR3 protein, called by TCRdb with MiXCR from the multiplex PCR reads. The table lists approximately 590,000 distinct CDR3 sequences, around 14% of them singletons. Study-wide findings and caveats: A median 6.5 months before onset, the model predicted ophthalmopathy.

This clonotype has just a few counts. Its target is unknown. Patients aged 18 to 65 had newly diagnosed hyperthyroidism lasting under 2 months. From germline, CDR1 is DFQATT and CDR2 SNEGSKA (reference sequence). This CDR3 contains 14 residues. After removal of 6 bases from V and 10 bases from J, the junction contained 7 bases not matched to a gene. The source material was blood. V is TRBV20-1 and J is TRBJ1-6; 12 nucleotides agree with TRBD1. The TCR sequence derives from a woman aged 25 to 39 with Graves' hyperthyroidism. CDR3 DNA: TGCAGTGCAGGGGACAGGGGGCGAAGGTCACCCCTCCACTTT. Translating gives CSAGDRGRRSPLHF.